This TCR beta chain was identified in a study of cytomegalovirus exposure and HLA in healthy donors (dated by TCRdb to about 2017). Describing the broader study: According to an earlier analysis of around 600 of the donors, roughly 180 million T cells yielded 90 million to 130 million unique TCR beta sequences and more than 250 Gb of sequence data. Every discovery cohort repertoire had been produced on one sequencing platform. On average, about 240,000 unique TCR beta nucleotide sequences were sequenced per donor among 398 genotyped donors of the cohort, with about 19% of those sequences being non-productive. In a later genetic analysis, genome-wide SNP genotypes for about 55% of the roughly 700 donors were used, and that subset was treated as a discovery cohort. Because of strong linkage in the cohort, 4 to 6 DR-DQ haplotypes were treated as single units for association and clustering. To study patterns of TCR occurrence, a later analysis re-analyzed previously published TCR beta repertoires from hundreds of donors and added high-resolution HLA genotyping. The study aimed to test whether signatures of past pathogen exposure could be identified by cataloging public T cell receptors. The later analysis used no new phenotypic data to find candidate immune exposures, relying instead on TCR beta sequences and their occurrence across donors. HLA typing included class I and class II loci at four-digit resolution. The study profiled the T cell repertoires of about 640 subjects by immunosequencing and related them to cytomegalovirus serostatus. To predict cytomegalovirus infection status, the study combined high-throughput TCR immunosequencing, statistical association of individual TCRs with disease status, and machine learning. The number of typed donors differed by locus: about 620-640 for A, B, C, DRB1 and DQB1; about 520 for DQA1; some 610 for DPA1; and some 470 for DPB1. In an earlier analysis of roughly 580 of the donors, high-throughput TCR beta sequencing was used to judge whether each TCR beta V gene segment behaved as functional or pseudogenic. Of the 300 to 450 genotyped donors, approximately 83% fell in the genetic ancestry cluster associated with self-reported Caucasian donors. Alongside the repertoire data, information on donor age, sex, ethnicity and CMV serostatus was compiled. An early release that covered some 630 HLA-typed donors contained 300 to 350 gigabases of sequencing data and approximately 85 million unique TCR sequences. A separate validation cohort of 100 to 150 different subjects was used in addition to the 666-subject first cohort.

Study-level results and caveats: HLA typing was unavailable for some donors at each locus, so association tests used only the typed subset. Most TCR sequences were seen in very few donors, while some public TCRs were found in many individuals. In a later analysis, most CMV-associated TCR beta chains were found to appear HLA-restricted, with HLA associations seemingly driven largely by CMV exposure. A later genetic analysis associated a missense DCLRE1C variant with V-gene and J-gene trimming of TCR beta chains, and an independent cohort replicated the association. According to a later analysis, parvovirus B19, influenza, CMV and Epstein-Barr virus appeared linked to several top co-occurrence clusters. In an earlier analysis of some 540 of the donors, most TCR beta V segments appeared in productive rearrangements about 87% or about 30% of the time, broadly matching IMGT annotations. The study listed 164 TCR beta chains as associated with cytomegalovirus. The classifier was reported to diagnose cytomegalovirus status with high specificity and sensitivity in both the original and validation cohorts. In vitro tests confirmed that a few of the cytomegalovirus-associated TCR beta chains recognize cytomegalovirus antigens. The sequencing pipeline was judged likely to have produced a cluster of highly shared sequence variants as a technical artifact. Sequencing depth was assumed to be roughly uniform across donors in the presence/absence analyses, though that assumption may not hold. When HLA alleles, especially DR and DQ, strongly co-occurred, attributing TCR associations to individual alleles was difficult. Immune exposure information for the cohort was limited to CMV serostatus. A further reported finding was that TCR beta sequences accurately predicted the HLA-A and HLA-B alleles for most subjects in the first cohort. According to a later analysis, TCR association rates differed among HLA loci, with DRB1 alleles showing the most associated TCRs and HLA-C alleles showing the fewest. Compared with equally common non-associated chains, HLA-associated TCR beta chains in a later analysis were more clonally expanded and had lower generation probabilities. The earlier analysis of around 600 of the donors excluded some 15 rarely observed V segments, including chromosome 9 orphons, because counts were too low. Specific HLA alleles were associated with around 18,000 TCR beta sequences at a false discovery rate of 0.05 in a later analysis. Linkage disequilibrium might explain the correlated functional status among segregating V segments, but an unknown experimental factor could not be excluded. In a later genetic analysis, fewer N-insertions in productive TCRs were reported among donors in an Asian-associated ancestry cluster than the roughly 700-donor mean. The cohort was sequenced for TCR beta chains only, and without alpha or paired-chain data the features that could be detected were limited. According to the authors, the approach could potentially be generalized to other disease states and immunological phenotypes.

In total, just over 650 healthy bone marrow donors made up the cohort. All cohort members were sampled while nominally healthy, although unrecorded immune exposures were likely present. The donor tested CMV seropositive, placing the donor among the 250 to 350 seropositive members of the cohort. Every donor gave a peripheral blood sample, and the peripheral blood mononuclear cells from that sample were used for TCR beta sequencing. The Qiagen DNeasy Blood Extraction Kit was used to extract genomic DNA from the blood cell samples. With regard to this clone: The target of this receptor is not known. No base qualities exist here, and no much larger clone lies one base off it.

The library was generated by the immunoSEQ multiplex PCR assay. For the multiplex PCR, a mixture combining 60 forward primers for TCR Vbeta segments and 13 reverse primers for TCR Jbeta segments was used. Amplification of the CDR3 region of rearranged TCR beta genes was performed with a multiplex PCR assay on genomic DNA. Amplified TCR beta libraries were sequenced as 87-base-pair reads on the Illumina HiSeq System. Regarding the original processing steps: In a later analysis, approximately 74 million unique TCR beta chains were counted across the 666 repertoires, and approximately 9.9 million of these chains were shared by at least two donors. A nearest-neighbor algorithm error-corrected the raw reads and collapsed the reads into unique sequences, merging closely related sequences to remove PCR and sequencing errors. V, D and J gene segments were assigned by aligning CDR3 sequences to IMGT reference sequences. For a sequence to be retained, at least a six-nucleotide match to both a V gene segment and a J gene segment was required. A rearrangement counted as productive if the CDR3 had no stop codons and remained in frame with V and J, and every other rearrangement counted as non-productive. CDR3 was defined according to IMGT convention as the region running from the second conserved V-encoded cysteine to the conserved J-encoded phenylalanine. In an earlier analysis of roughly 610 of the donors, sequences lacking an unambiguous match to a single V gene segment were excluded. In an earlier analysis of approximately 590 of the donors, V segments were called functional above 56.7% productive rearrangements and were called segregating when the between-donor standard deviation exceeded 5%. A statistical classification framework was built to diagnose cytomegalovirus status from the catalog of TCR beta chain sequences. V and J gene assignment, in a later analysis, came from comparing TCR nucleotide sequences with IMGT/GENE-DB human TR gene sequences. Using the TCRdist pipeline, a later analysis assigned CDR3 sequences along with most-parsimonious VDJ recombination scenarios. A later analysis defined each TCR beta chain by its CDR3 amino acid sequence plus V-gene family, and excluded reads lacking a unique V-gene family. A later analysis removed over 500 highly shared, low-generation-probability nucleotide sequences to deal with suspected cross-contamination and a sequencing artifact. In a later analysis, a clonal expansion index for each public chain was calculated from normalized within-repertoire ranks of inferred template counts. Generation probabilities in a later analysis came from a VDJ recombination model fitted to out-of-frame rearrangements, and those results were checked against IGoR. A later analysis scored TCR-TCR, TCR-HLA and TCR-CMV co-occurrence with hypergeometric tests, applying a repertoire-size bias correction to TCR pairs. To estimate false discovery rates, a later analysis permuted the HLA or CMV assignments 20 times. A later analysis grouped co-occurring TCRs with DBSCAN, adding TCRdist sequence similarity when clustering within HLA-allele-positive subsets. Repertoires with fewer than 30,000 or more than 120,000 public chains were left out of co-occurrence clustering, as were about five repertoires with anomalous nucleotide sharing. TCRdb holds this immuneACCESS table with in-frame rearrangements only. Some clones are missing; in checked studies, unresolved V genes explain under half, and the rest has no known cause. V and J calls and clone size come straight from that table; D and trimming were deduced from the DNA. Present in this sample are about 140,000 clones, more than 70% of which were seen just once. The biggest ten clones account for about 11% of the sample.

The origin of this receptor is a man aged 18 to 29 in good health and CMV-seropositive. Sequencing was performed on PBMCs.

The DNA sequence is as follows: TGTGCCAGTAGTTTAGGGGGGCCCACTTCGGATACGCAGTATTTT. Translation gives CASSLGGPTSDTQYF. The rearrangement joined TRBV19 to TRBJ2-3; the D gene is possibly TRBD1 or TRBD2, each agreeing over 6 bases. The germline V gene (reference sequence) yields LNHDA for CDR1 and SQIVND for CDR2. The CDR3, from cysteine to phenylalanine, totals 15 residues. Only the CDR3 part of the read is kept: 45 bases, read in frame from the first base. Deletion took 5 bases off V and 6 bases off J, with a span of 18 bases between the germline ends.